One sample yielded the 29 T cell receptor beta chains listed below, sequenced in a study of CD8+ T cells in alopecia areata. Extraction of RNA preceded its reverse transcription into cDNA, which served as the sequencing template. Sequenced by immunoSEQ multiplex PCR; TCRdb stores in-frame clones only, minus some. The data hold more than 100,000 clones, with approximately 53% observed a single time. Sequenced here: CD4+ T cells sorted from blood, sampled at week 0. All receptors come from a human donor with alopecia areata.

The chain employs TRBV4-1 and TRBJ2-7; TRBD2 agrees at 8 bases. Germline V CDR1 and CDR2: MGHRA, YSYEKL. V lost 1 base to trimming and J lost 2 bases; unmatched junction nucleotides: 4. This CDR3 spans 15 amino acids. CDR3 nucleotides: TGCGCCAGCAGCCAAGGCACTAGCGGAGCCTACGAGCAGTACTTC. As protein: CASSQGTSGAYEQYF.

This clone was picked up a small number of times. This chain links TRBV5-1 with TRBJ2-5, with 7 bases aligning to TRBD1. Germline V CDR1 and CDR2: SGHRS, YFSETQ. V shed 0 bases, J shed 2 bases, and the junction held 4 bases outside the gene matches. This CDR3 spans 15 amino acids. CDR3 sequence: CASSLGGTAQETQYF. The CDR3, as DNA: TGCGCCAGCAGCTTGGGTGGGACAGCTCAAGAGACCCAGTACTTC.

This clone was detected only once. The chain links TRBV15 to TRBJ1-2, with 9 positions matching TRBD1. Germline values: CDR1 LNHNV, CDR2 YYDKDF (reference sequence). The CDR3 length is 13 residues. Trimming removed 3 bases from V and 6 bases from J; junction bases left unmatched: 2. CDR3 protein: CATSRDRGDGYTF. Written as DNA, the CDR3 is TGTGCCACCAGCAGGGACAGGGGCGATGGCTACACCTTC. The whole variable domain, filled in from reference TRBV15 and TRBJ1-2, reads DAMVIQNPRYQVTQFGKPVTLSCSQTLNHNVMYWYQQKSSQAPKLLFHYYDKDFNNEADTPDNFQSRRPNTSFCFLDIRSPGLGDTAMYLCATSRDRGDGYTFGSGTRLTVV.

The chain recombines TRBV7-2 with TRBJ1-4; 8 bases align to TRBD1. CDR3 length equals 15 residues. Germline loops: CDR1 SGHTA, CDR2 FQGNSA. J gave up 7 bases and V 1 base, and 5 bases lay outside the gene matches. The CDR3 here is CASSLGQGAGEKLFF. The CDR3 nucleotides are TGTGCCAGCAGCTTAGGCCAGGGGGCTGGTGAAAAACTGTTTTTT.

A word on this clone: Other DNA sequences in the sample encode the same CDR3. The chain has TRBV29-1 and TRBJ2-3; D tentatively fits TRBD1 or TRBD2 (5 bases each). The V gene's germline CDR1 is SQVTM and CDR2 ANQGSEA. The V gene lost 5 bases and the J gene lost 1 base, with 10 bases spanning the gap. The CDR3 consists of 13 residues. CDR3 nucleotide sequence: TGCAGCGTTCAGGGACGGGGCACAGATACGCAGTATTTT. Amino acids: CSVQGRGTDTQYF.

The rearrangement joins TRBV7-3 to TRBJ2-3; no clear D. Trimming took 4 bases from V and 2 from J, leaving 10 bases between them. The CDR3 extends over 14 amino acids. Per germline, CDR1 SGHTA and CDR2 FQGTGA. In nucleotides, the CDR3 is TGTGCCAGCAGCTCCAACGGGCCCACAGATACGCAGTATTTT. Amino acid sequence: CASSSNGPTDTQYF.

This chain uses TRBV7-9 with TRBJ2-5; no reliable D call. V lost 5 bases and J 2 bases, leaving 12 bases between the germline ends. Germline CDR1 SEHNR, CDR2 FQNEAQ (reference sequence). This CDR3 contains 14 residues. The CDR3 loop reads CASSLRAPQETQYF. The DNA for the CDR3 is TGTGCCAGCAGCCTTCGGGCCCCTCAAGAGACCCAGTACTTC.

The CDR3 loop is CASRSTGELFF. The CDR3 DNA reads as TGTGCCAGCAGGAGCACCGGGGAGCTGTTTTTT. The chain combines TRBV14 with TRBJ2-2; D not resolved. The length of the CDR3 is 11 residues. Trimming removed 6 bases from V and 4 bases from J, with 3 bases in between. Germline CDR1 is SGHDN and CDR2 is FVKESK.

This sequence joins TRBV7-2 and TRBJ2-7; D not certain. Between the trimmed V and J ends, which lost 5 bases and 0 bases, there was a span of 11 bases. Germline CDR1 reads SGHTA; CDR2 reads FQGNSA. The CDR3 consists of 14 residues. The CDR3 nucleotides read TGTGCCAGCAGCCCACTACCGAGCTCCTACGAGCAGTACTTC. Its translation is CASSPLPSSYEQYF.

For the CDR3, the DNA is TGTGCCAGCAGCTTATACGAGGGTCCCTATGGCTACACCTTC. Translated: CASSLYEGPYGYTF. The chain carries TRBV7-6 and TRBJ1-2, with D unclear. V was clipped by 2 bases and J by 4 bases, with 11 bases between them. This CDR3 spans 14 amino acids. The germline CDR1 and CDR2 sequences are SGHVS and FNYEAQ. The variable domain in full, with the rest retrieved from reference TRBV7-6 and TRBJ1-2, is GAGVSQSPRYKVTKRGQDVALRCDPISGHVSLYWYRQALGQGPEFLTYFNYEAQQDKSGLPNDRFSAERPEGSISTLTIQRTEQRDSAMYRCASSLYEGPYGYTFGSGTRLTVV.

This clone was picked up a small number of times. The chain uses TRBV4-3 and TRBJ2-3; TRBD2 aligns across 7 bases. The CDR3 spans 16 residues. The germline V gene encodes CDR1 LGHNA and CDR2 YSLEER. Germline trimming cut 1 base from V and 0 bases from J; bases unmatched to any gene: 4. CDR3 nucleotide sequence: TGCGCCAGCAGCCAAGGAGGCGGGGGAAGCACAGATACGCAGTATTTT. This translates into CASSQGGGGSTDTQYF.

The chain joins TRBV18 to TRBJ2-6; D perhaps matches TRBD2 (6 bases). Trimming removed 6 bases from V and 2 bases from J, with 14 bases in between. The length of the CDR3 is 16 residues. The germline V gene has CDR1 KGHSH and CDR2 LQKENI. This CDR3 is CASSPSEGTGANVLTF. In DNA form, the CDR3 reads TGTGCCAGCTCGCCTTCGGAGGGTACTGGGGCCAACGTCCTGACTTTC.

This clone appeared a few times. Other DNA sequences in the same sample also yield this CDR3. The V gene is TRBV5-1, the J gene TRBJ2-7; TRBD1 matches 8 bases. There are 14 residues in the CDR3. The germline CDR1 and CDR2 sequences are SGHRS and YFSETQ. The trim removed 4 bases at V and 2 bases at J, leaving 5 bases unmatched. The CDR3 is CASSPGQGAYEQYF. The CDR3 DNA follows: TGCGCCAGCAGCCCCGGACAGGGAGCCTACGAGCAGTACTTC. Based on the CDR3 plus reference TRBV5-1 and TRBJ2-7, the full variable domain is KAGVTQTPRYLIKTRGQQVTLSCSPISGHRSVSWYQQTPGQGLQFLFEYFSETQRNKGNFPGRFSGRQFSNSRSEMNVSTLELGDSALYLCASSPGQGAYEQYFGPGTRLTVT.

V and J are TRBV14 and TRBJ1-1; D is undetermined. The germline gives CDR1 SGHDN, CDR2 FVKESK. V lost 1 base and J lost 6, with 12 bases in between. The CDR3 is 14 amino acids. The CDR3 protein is CASSQGKVGPEAFF. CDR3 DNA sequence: TGTGCCAGCAGCCAAGGGAAAGTGGGCCCTGAAGCTTTCTTT.

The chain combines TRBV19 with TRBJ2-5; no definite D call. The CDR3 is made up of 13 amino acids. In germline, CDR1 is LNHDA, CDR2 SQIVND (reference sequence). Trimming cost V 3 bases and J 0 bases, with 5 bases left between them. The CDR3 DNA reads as TGTGCCAGTAGTATTGGGCACCAAGAGACCCAGTACTTC. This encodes CASSIGHQETQYF.

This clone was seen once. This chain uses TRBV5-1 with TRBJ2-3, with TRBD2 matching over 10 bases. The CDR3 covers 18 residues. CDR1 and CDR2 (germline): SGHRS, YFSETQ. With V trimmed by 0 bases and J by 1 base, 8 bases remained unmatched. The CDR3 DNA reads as TGCGCCAGCAGCTTGGAACTAGCGGGAAGCGTGGGCACAGATACGCAGTATTTT. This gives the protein CASSLELAGSVGTDTQYF.

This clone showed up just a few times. CDR3 sequence (DNA): TGTGCCAGTAGCGACAGGGAGAGTCAGCCCCAGCATTTT. Translated: CASSDRESQPQHF. The chain couples TRBV19 to TRBJ1-5; 7 bases align to TRBD1. The CDR3 has 13 amino acids. V trimming: 6 bases; J trimming: 6 bases; junction bases outside the gene matches: 5. The germline V gene has CDR1 LNHDA and CDR2 SQIVND (reference sequence).

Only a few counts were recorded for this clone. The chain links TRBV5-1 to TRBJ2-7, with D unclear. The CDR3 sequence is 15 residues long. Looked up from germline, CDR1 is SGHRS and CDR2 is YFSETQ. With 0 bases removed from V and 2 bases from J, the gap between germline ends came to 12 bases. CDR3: CASSLDGAEAYEQYF. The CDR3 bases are TGCGCCAGCAGCTTGGACGGCGCAGAAGCCTACGAGCAGTACTTC.

This CDR3 is CASTYRGGEQFF. Written as DNA, the CDR3 is TGTGCCAGTACCTACAGGGGCGGCGAGCAGTTCTTC. The chain employs TRBV19 and TRBJ2-1; 7 bases line up with TRBD1. After removal of 7 bases from V and 10 bases from J, the junction contained 7 bases not matched to a gene. The germline CDR1 and CDR2 sequences are LNHDA and SQIVND (reference sequence). The CDR3 runs 12 residues.

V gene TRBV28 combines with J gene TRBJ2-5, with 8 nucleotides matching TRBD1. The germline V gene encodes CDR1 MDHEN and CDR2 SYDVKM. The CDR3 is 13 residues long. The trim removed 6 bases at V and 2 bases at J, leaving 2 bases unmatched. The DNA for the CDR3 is TGTGCCAGCAGAAGACAGGGGCAAGAGACCCAGTACTTC. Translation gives CASRRQGQETQYF.

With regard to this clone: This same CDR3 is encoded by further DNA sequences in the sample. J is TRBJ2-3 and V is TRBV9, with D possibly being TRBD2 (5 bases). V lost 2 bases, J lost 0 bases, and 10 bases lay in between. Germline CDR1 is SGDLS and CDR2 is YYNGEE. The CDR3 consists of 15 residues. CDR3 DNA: TGTGCCAGCAGCGTTGGCGGGCCTAGCACAGATACGCAGTATTTT. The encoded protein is CASSVGGPSTDTQYF.

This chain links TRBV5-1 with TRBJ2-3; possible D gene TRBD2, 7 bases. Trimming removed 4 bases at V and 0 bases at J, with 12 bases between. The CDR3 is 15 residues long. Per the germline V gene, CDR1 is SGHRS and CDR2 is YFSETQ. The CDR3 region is CASSVGGLSTDTQYF. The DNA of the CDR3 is TGCGCCAGCAGCGTCGGGGGGCTGAGCACAGATACGCAGTATTTT.

For the CDR3, the DNA is TGTGCCAGCAGCCCGCCCGGGACAGGGTCGGTGAATACGCAGTATTTT. Its protein product is CASSPPGTGSVNTQYF. The chain has TRBV5-4 and TRBJ2-3; 9 bases are shared with TRBD1. Germline values: CDR1 SGHNT, CDR2 YYREEE (reference sequence). The V gene end was trimmed by 4 bases and the J gene end by 7 bases; junction bases not matched to a gene: 13. This CDR3 is built from 16 residues. Full variable domain (outside the CDR3, taken from reference TRBV5-4 and TRBJ2-3): ETGVTQSPTHLIKTRGQQVTLRCSSQSGHNTVSWYQQALGQGPQFIFQYYREEENGRGNFPPRFSGLQFPNYSSELNVNALELDDSALYLCASSPPGTGSVNTQYFGPGTRLTVL.

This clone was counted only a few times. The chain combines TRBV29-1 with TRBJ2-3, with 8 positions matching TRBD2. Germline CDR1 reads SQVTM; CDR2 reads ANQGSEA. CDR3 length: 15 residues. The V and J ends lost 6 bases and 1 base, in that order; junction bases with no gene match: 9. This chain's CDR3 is CSVNTGGQGTDTQYF. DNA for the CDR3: TGCAGCGTCAATACGGGGGGGCAGGGCACAGATACGCAGTATTTT.

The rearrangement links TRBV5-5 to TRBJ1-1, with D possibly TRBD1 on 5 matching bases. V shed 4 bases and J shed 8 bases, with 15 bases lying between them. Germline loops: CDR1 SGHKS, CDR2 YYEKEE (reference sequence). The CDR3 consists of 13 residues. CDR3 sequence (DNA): TGTGCCAGCAGCATCGGGACGGACGCCGAAGCTTTCTTT. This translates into CASSIGTDAEAFF.

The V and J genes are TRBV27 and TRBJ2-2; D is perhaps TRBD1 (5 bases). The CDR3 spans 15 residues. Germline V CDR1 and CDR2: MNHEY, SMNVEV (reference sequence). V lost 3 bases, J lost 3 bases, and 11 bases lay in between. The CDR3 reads CASSLSGPDTGELFF. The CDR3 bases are TGTGCCAGCAGTTTGTCAGGGCCCGACACCGGGGAGCTGTTTTTT.

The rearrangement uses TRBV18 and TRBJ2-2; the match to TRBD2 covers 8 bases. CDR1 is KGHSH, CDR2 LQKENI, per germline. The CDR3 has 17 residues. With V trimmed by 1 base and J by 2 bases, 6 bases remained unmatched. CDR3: CASSPLGGGLNTGELFF. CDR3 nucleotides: TGTGCCAGCTCACCACTCGGCGGGGGGCTCAACACCGGGGAGCTGTTTTTT.

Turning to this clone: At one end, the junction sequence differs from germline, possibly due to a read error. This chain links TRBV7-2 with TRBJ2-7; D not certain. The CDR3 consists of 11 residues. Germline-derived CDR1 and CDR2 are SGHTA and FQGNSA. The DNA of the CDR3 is TGTGCCAGCAGCGTCTCCTACGGGCAGTACTTC. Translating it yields CASSVSYGQYF.

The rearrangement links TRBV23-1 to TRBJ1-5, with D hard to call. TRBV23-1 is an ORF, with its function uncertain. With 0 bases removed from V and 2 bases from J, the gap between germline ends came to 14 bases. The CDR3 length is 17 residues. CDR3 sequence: CASSQSSTGVGNQPQHF. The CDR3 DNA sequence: TGCGCCAGCAGTCAATCTTCTACGGGAGTTGGCAATCAGCCCCAGCATTTT.